Following are 17 T cell receptor beta chains from one sample sequenced in a study of blood T cell repertoires in COVID-19. TCRdb's table, derived via immunoSEQ multiplex PCR, lists solely in-frame clones and lacks some. The table has around 160,000 clones, about nine tenths seen once. The sequenced material came from PBMCs or T cells enriched from blood (not recorded which). The receptors were gathered from a woman between 40 and 55 years old who had been exposed to COVID-19.

The chain employs TRBV12-3 or TRBV12-4 and TRBJ2-7, with a weak D call TRBD2 (5 bases). The CDR3 spans 13 residues. Trimming removed 7 bases at V and 5 bases at J, with 15 bases between. The CDR3 nucleotides are TGTGCCAGCACCTCGGGCGGGCTCCACGAGCAGTACTTC. Translation gives CASTSGGLHEQYF.

V gene TRBV5-1 combines with J gene TRBJ2-2; 7 bases agree with TRBD2. The CDR3 contains 16 residues. Germline-derived CDR1 and CDR2 are SGHRS and YFSETQ. The ends lost 2 bases at V and 2 bases at J; junction bases unmatched: 6. Here the CDR3 DNA reads TGCGCCAGCAGCTTCGTGCCGGGGGGAAACACCGGGGAGCTGTTTTTT. Amino acids: CASSFVPGGNTGELFF.

This clone appeared a single time. The chain carries TRBV5-4 and TRBJ1-6, with D possibly TRBD1 on 5 matching bases. The V end lost 3 bases, the J end lost 5 bases, and 12 bases lay between the germline ends. CDR1 is SGHNT and CDR2 is YYREEE in the germline V gene (reference sequence). The CDR3 totals 15 residues. The CDR3: CASSWGGKNNSPLHF. Written as DNA, the CDR3 is TGTGCCAGCAGCTGGGGCGGCAAGAATAATTCACCCCTCCACTTT.

This sequence joins TRBV28 and TRBJ1-2, with D perhaps matching TRBD1 (5 bases). The germline V gene encodes CDR1 MDHEN and CDR2 SYDVKM. The V end was cut by 3 bases, the J end by 4 bases, with 12 bases between. This CDR3 spans 14 amino acids. CDR3 residues: CASSLEGPPYGYTF. CDR3 coding DNA: TGTGCCAGCAGTTTGGAGGGGCCTCCCTATGGCTACACCTTC.

The genes are TRBV19 and TRBJ1-6; 7 bases are a match to TRBD1. The CDR3 consists of 15 residues. Germline values: CDR1 LNHDA, CDR2 SQIVND (reference sequence). Unmatched junction bases numbered 6, after V lost 5 bases and J lost 5 bases. The CDR3 region has the DNA TGTGCCAGTAGTCTATCGGGACAGAATAATTCACCCCTCCACTTT. It encodes CASSLSGQNNSPLHF.

CDR3 bases: TGTGCCAGCAGCCCTGGGAGATCGAACACTGAAGCTTTCTTT. Its protein is CASSPGRSNTEAFF. The chain has TRBV11-2 and TRBJ1-1; D gene ambiguous. Trimming removed 5 bases at V and 1 base at J, with 11 bases between. The CDR3 has 14 amino acids. The germline V gene encodes CDR1 SGHAT and CDR2 FQNNGV.

This chain uses TRBV25-1 with TRBJ2-1; TRBD1 agrees at 10 bases. This CDR3 contains 16 residues. The J segment lost 7 bases and the V segment lost 0 bases, leaving 6 bases of the junction unmatched. Germline V gene data show CDR1 as MGHDK and CDR2 as SYGVNS. This CDR3 is CASSEYGRTGGNEQFF. The CDR3, as DNA: TGTGCCAGCAGTGAATATGGTCGGACAGGGGGAAATGAGCAGTTCTTC.

This sequence joins TRBV5-1 and TRBJ1-6; 9 positions agree with TRBD1. In germline, CDR1 is SGHRS, CDR2 YFSETQ. The ends lost 4 bases at V and 10 bases at J; junction bases unmatched: 15. This CDR3 is built from 17 residues. The CDR3 DNA follows: TGCGCCAGCAGCCTCCGCGGACAGGGGAATGGGCAATCACCCCTCCACTTT. Translation gives CASSLRGQGNGQSPLHF.

The chain has TRBV6-5 and TRBJ1-5; 7 bases align to TRBD1. From germline, CDR1 is MNHEY and CDR2 SVGAGI. This CDR3 region has 12 residues. The junction had 6 bases not matched to a gene; V was cut back by 5 bases and J by 11 bases. The CDR3 DNA is TGTGCCAGCAGTCCAGGGGGAGGAGCCCAGCATTTT. Residues: CASSPGGGAQHF.

The CDR3 DNA is TGTGCCAGCAGCCCCGGCCCAGCTAGCGGCACAGGGAGTATGAGGGAGCAGTACTTC. Protein product: CASSPGPASGTGSMREQYF. The V call is TRBV5-4, the J call TRBJ2-7; tentatively, D is TRBD2 (7 bases). The CDR3 consists of 19 residues. Germline loops: CDR1 SGHNT, CDR2 YYREEE (reference sequence). V was cut by 4 bases and J by 7 bases, with 33 bases left in between.

The chain joins TRBV9 to TRBJ1-1; 7 nucleotides align to TRBD1. The J segment lost 5 bases and the V segment lost 2 bases, leaving 3 bases of the junction unmatched. Germline V CDR1 and CDR2: SGDLS, YYNGEE. The length of the CDR3 is 13 residues. The CDR3 sequence is CASSVDRVTEAFF. CDR3 DNA sequence: TGTGCCAGCAGCGTCGACAGGGTGACTGAAGCTTTCTTT.

The chain combines TRBV28 with TRBJ2-3, with a tentative D call TRBD2 (6 bases). Germline values: CDR1 MDHEN, CDR2 SYDVKM. V lost 10 bases, J lost 6 bases, and 14 bases lay in between. This CDR3 contains 12 residues. CDR3: CATSEFADTQYF. In DNA, the CDR3 is TGTGCCACTAGCGAGTTTGCCGATACGCAGTATTTT.

This clone was found a few times. V gene TRBV28 combines with J gene TRBJ1-4; tentative D call: TRBD1 (6 bases). The CDR3 runs 13 residues. From germline, CDR1 is MDHEN and CDR2 SYDVKM. Trimming shortened V by 3 bases and J by 8 bases, and 10 bases separated the two germline ends. CDR3: CASSFTGSEKLFF. CDR3 coding DNA: TGTGCCAGCAGTTTTACAGGGTCCGAAAAACTGTTTTTT.

The rearrangement uses TRBV9 and TRBJ2-3; 9 positions match TRBD2. V dropped 6 bases and J dropped 3; count of bases not matched to a gene: 8. Looked up from germline, CDR1 is SGDLS and CDR2 is YYNGEE. The CDR3 sequence is 15 residues long. The CDR3 DNA follows: TGTGCCAGCAACGAAGCGGGGGGTGAAACAGATACGCAGTATTTT. This sequence encodes CASNEAGGETDTQYF.

V usage is TRBV7-8 and J usage is TRBJ2-7; D is undetermined. Germline V gene data show CDR1 as SGHVS and CDR2 as FQNEAQ. The V and J ends lost 5 bases and 1 base respectively, with 9 bases between them. This CDR3 has 13 residues. CDR3: CASSLVMSYEQYF. The CDR3 DNA reads as TGTGCCAGCAGCCTAGTTATGTCCTACGAGCAGTACTTC.

The V and J genes are TRBV12-3 or TRBV12-4 and TRBJ2-7, with a possible D match to TRBD2 (6 bases). Trimming took off 8 bases at V and 2 bases at J, with 10 bases between the two ends. CDR3 length: 12 residues. CDR3 bases: TGTGCCAGCGGACTATTGGCCTACGAGCAGTACTTC. Amino acids: CASGLLAYEQYF.

The rearrangement joins TRBV27 to TRBJ2-3, with TRBD2 as a possible D gene (5 bases). Germline CDR1 is MNHEY and CDR2 is SMNVEV (reference sequence). The CDR3 is 14 amino acids. The V end lost 5 bases, the J end lost 1 base, and 10 bases lay between the germline ends. CDR3 bases: TGTGCCAGCAGTCCTCGGCGGGGCACAGATACGCAGTATTTT. Its translation: CASSPRRGTDTQYF.